These T cell receptor beta chains were read from a single sample in a study of vaccination effects on CD4 cells after COVID-19. Antigens of these TCRs are unknown. Repertoires were generated with immunoSEQ multiplex PCR, while TCRdb's copy carries only in-frame clones and drops some. This repertoire shows some 25,000 clones, roughly 70% found once; its top ten account for 7.8%. Sequencing was performed on CD4+ T cells from PBMCs cultured with SARS-CoV-2 spike peptides, taken after COVID-19 vaccination. These receptors all stem from a human donor who received a COVID-19 vaccine. The CDR3 runs from the conserved cysteine through the conserved F or W. The order of the fields is clone size, D gene, V gene, J gene, CDR3 DNA, CDR3 protein. A D gene is named only where the DNA matches it firmly. Rows may omit the clone size; those that give it use once, few, many or a size class.

>NA|TRBD1|TRBV3-1/TRBV3-2|TRBJ1-2
TGTGCCAGCAGCCAAGGGATATCAGGGGGGGACACCTTC
CASSQGISGGDTF
>few|TRBD2|TRBV25-1|TRBJ2-7
TGTGCCAGCAGTCCGGGGGGGCAGATCTACGAGCAGTACTTC
CASSPGGQIYEQYF
>NA|NA|TRBV10-3|TRBJ1-5
TGTGCCATCAGTGTTCAGGAGAATCAGCCCCAGCATTTT
CAISVQENQPQHF
>NA|TRBD2|TRBV6-5|TRBJ2-1
TGTGCCAGCAGTCCCGGGACTAGCGGGAGTCGGGGTCTGTTCTTC
CASSPGTSGSRGLFF
>few|TRBD1|TRBV18|TRBJ1-1
TGTGCCAGCTCACCGAGGGACAGGGCCAAAGCTTTCTTT
CASSPRDRAKAFF
>NA|NA|TRBV2|TRBJ1-1
TGTGCCAGCAGTGAAGCTAGGGTGAACACTGAAGCTTTCTTT
CASSEARVNTEAFF
>NA|NA|TRBV30|TRBJ1-2
TGTGCCTGGAGTGCAGGGGAACCCTATGGCTACACCTTC
CAWSAGEPYGYTF
>few|NA|TRBV7-2|TRBJ1-2
TGTGCCAGCAGCTTAGAGACAGGTTACTATGGCTACACCTTC
CASSLETGYYGYTF
>NA|TRBD2|TRBV27|TRBJ2-1
TGTGCCAGCAGTTTAATCCGCGGGGGGGCATGGAATGAGCAGTTCTTC
CASSLIRGGAWNEQFF
>few|TRBD1|TRBV19|TRBJ1-1
TGTGCCAGTTGCTCCATACAGGGGTCGAACACTGAAGCTTTCTTT
CASCSIQGSNTEAFF
>NA|NA|TRBV19|TRBJ1-2
TGTGCCAGTAGTACTAATGAGGGAGTTGGTGGCTACACCTTC
CASSTNEGVGGYTF
>few|NA|TRBV29-1|TRBJ1-2
TGCAGCGTTGGCAGGCAGGAGAGCGGCTACACCTTC
CSVGRQESGYTF
>NA|NA|TRBV2|TRBJ1-2
TGTGCCAGCAGTAATCGAGATGGCTACACCTTC
CASSNRDGYTF
>NA|NA|TRBV6-5|TRBJ1-1
TGTGCCAGCAGTTACGGTCAAGGAATGAGCACTGAAGCTTTCTTT
CASSYGQGMSTEAFF
>NA|TRBD1|TRBV11-2|TRBJ1-4
TGTGCCAGCAGCTCTACGACCGGGACAGTAAATGAAAAACTGTTTTTT
CASSSTTGTVNEKLFF
>NA|TRBD2|TRBV10-2|TRBJ2-7
TGCGCCAGCAGTGGCCCGGGACTAGCGGGGTCTTACGAGCAGTACTTC
CASSGPGLAGSYEQYF
>medium-sized|NA|TRBV7-9|TRBJ1-1
TGTGCCAGCAGCTTAGATGGCAGCTTGAACACTGAAGCTTTCTTT
CASSLDGSLNTEAFF
>NA|NA|TRBV6-1|TRBJ1-1
TGTGCCAGCAGTGAAATAGGGAGAAACACTGAAGCTTTCTTT
CASSEIGRNTEAFF
>NA|NA|TRBV29-1|TRBJ1-2
TGCAGCGCTAGTGGACACAGGGATGGCTACACCTTC
CSASGHRDGYTF
>few|TRBD1|TRBV19|TRBJ1-1
TGTGCCAGTAGTACCCAGGGGGCCACTGAAGCTTTCTTT
CASSTQGATEAFF
>NA|TRBD1|TRBV24-1|TRBJ1-1
TGTGCCACCAGTGACTCGGACAGGTGGAACACTGAAGCTTTCTTT
CATSDSDRWNTEAFF
>NA|NA|TRBV6-1|TRBJ1-5
TGTGCCAGCAGTGAGCGGGATGATCAGCCCCAGCATTTT
CASSERDDQPQHF
>few|NA|TRBV7-9|TRBJ2-5
TGTGCCAGCCGGTACCAAGAGACCCAGTACTTC
CASRYQETQYF
>NA|NA|TRBV7-2|TRBJ1-1
TGTGCCAGCAGCTTGCGGGCCGGGGCCCCGATTGGAGCTTTCTTT
CASSLRAGAPIGAFF
>NA|NA|TRBV5-1|TRBJ1-1
TGCGCCAGCAGCTTGGGGGGAGTGGGGCTGAAGAACACTGAAGCTTTCTTT
CASSLGGVGLKNTEAFF
>NA|NA|TRBV3-1/TRBV3-2|TRBJ2-2
TGTGCCAGCAGCCAAGATCGGGGGGAGCTGTTTTTT
CASSQDRGELFF